A selection of T cell receptor beta chains follows, all from one sample in a study of T cells in Graves' hyperthyroidism and ophthalmopathy. TCRdb reanalysed the multiplex PCR reads using MiXCR and keeps one entry per CDR3 protein. The sample has about 380,000 distinct CDR3 sequences, roughly 13% seen once. Material for sequencing was blood. The receptors derive from a man aged 25 to 45 with Graves' hyperthyroidism that later progressed to Graves' ophthalmopathy. CDR3s include the opening cysteine and the closing phenylalanine or tryptophan. A D gene is named only where the DNA matches it firmly. Rows give clone size only sometimes, using once, few, many, or a class for an expanded clone.

-	TRBV11-2	TRBJ2-1	-	TGTGCCAGCACCCTGCTTAGAATATTCTTGGACATCTACAATGAGCAGTTCTTC	CASTLLRIFLDIYNEQFF
many	TRBV12-3/TRBV12-4	TRBJ1-1	TRBD1	TGTGCCGGCAGGGGGACAGGGAAGGACACTGAAGCTTTCTTT	CAGRGTGKDTEAFF
few	TRBV7-2	TRBJ2-2	-	TGTGCCAGCAGCCCAGTTCCCACCGGGGAGCTGTTTTTT	CASSPVPTGELFF
many	TRBV20-1	TRBJ2-7	-	TGCAGTGCTAGGGGGCAGGGTTCCTACGAGCAGTACTTC	CSARGQGSYEQYF
few	TRBV2	TRBJ2-4	TRBD1	TGTGCCAGCCTGGGGACGGACAGGGTCAAAAACATTCAGTACTTC	CASLGTDRVKNIQYF
few	TRBV4-1	TRBJ1-1	-	TGCGCCAGCAGCCAAGTAGAGGCCAGCGACACTGAAGCTTTCTTT	CASSQVEASDTEAFF
many	TRBV20-1	TRBJ1-4	-	TGCAGTGCTCGAGGGCCCCTAGAGGGTGAAAAACTGTTTTTT	CSARGPLEGEKLFF
-	TRBV5-1	TRBJ1-3	-	TGCGCCAGCAGCTTGGTTGGAGACACCATATATTTT	CASSLVGDTIYF
many	TRBV27	TRBJ2-1	TRBD2	TGTGCCAGCAGCAATCCAAGACTAGCGGGGAAACGTCGTGAGCAGTTCTTC	CASSNPRLAGKRREQFF
few	TRBV3-1	TRBJ1-4	-	TGTGCCAGCAGCCAAGACCCTATTCGGGCAGGGAGGGAAAAACTGTTTTTT	CASSQDPIRAGREKLFF
many	TRBV24-1	TRBJ2-1	-	TGTGCCACCAGTGATTTCAGGGGTGACTACAATGAGCAGTTCTTC	CATSDFRGDYNEQFF
-	TRBV28	TRBJ2-7	-	TGTGCCAGCAGTCCCCAGACAGCTTCCTACGAGCAGTACTTC	CASSPQTASYEQYF
many	TRBV13	TRBJ2-3	TRBD2	TGTGCCAGCAGCTTAACGACTAGCGGAGCCACAGATACGCAGTATTTT	CASSLTTSGATDTQYF
many	TRBV29-1	TRBJ1-1	-	TGCAGCGTTCTTTGGTGGGGCACTGAAGCTTTCTTT	CSVLWWGTEAFF
many	TRBV7-9	TRBJ1-2	-	TGTGCCAGCAGCTCAGGACCCTATGGCTACACCTTC	CASSSGPYGYTF
many	TRBV4-1	TRBJ2-5	TRBD2	TGCGCCAGCAGCCACCTGGGACTAGCGGGGGGGGAGACCCAGTACTTC	CASSHLGLAGGETQYF
many	TRBV11-3	TRBJ1-1	-	TGTGCCAGCAGCTTAAGAACAGTCACTGAAGCTTTCTTT	CASSLRTVTEAFF
many	TRBV3-1	TRBJ1-5	-	TGTGCCAGCAGCCAAGATGTGGGAGCGAATCAGCCCCAGCATTTT	CASSQDVGANQPQHF
-	TRBV29-1	TRBJ2-7	-	TGCAGCGTTGAAGTGGGGGGCTCCTACGAGCAGTACTTC	CSVEVGGSYEQYF
many	TRBV12-3/TRBV12-4	TRBJ1-1	-	TGTGCCAGCAGAACCTTTCGGGGCACCCAAACTGAAGCTTTCTTT	CASRTFRGTQTEAFF
many	TRBV7-8	TRBJ1-6	-	TGTGCCAGCAGCCCCCAGCAGGGGTCGTATTCACCCCTCCACTTT	CASSPQQGSYSPLHF
many	TRBV11-2	TRBJ2-3	-	TGTGCCAGCAGCTTAGAGCCGGTCTCTCTGGGCGGAGATACGCAGTATTTT	CASSLEPVSLGGDTQYF
few	TRBV7-2	TRBJ2-5	TRBD2	TGTGCCAGCTCGGGACTAGCAGGGACCCAGTACTTC	CASSGLAGTQYF
-	TRBV20-1	TRBJ2-6	-	TGCAGTGCTAGACCCCCAGGAGTCTCTGGGGCCAACGTCCTGACTTTC	CSARPPGVSGANVLTF
-	TRBV12-3/TRBV12-4	TRBJ2-5	TRBD1	TGTGCCAGCAGTTCCGACAGGGTTACCCAGTACTTC	CASSSDRVTQYF
-	TRBV7-3	TRBJ1-2	TRBD1	TGTGCCAGCAGCCCCTCCGGGACAGATCTTTTTGGCTACACCTTC	CASSPSGTDLFGYTF
-	TRBV4-2	TRBJ2-1	-	TGTGCCAGCAGCCAACGTTTATACAGCTACAATGAGCAGTTCTTC	CASSQRLYSYNEQFF
many	TRBV7-2	TRBJ1-1	-	TGTGCCAGCGGGGCCTCCTTGAACACTGAAGCTTTCTTT	CASGASLNTEAFF
few	TRBV14	TRBJ1-2	TRBD1	TGTGCCAGCAGCCATCGGGACAGCTACTATGGCTACACCTTC	CASSHRDSYYGYTF
once	TRBV20-1	TRBJ1-2	-	TGCAGTGCTAGACCCGGGCCGAAATCCTACCTCCCTGACTATGGCTACACCTTC	CSARPGPKSYLPDYGYTF
-	TRBV7-3	TRBJ2-3	TRBD2	TGTGCCAGCAGCTCCCTAACTAGCGATAATACGCAGTATTTT	CASSSLTSDNTQYF
-	TRBV7-6	TRBJ2-1	-	TGTGCCAGCAGCCCCCGTGGTAGCGTTAGAGGGAGCTCCTACAATGAGCAGTTCTTC	CASSPRGSVRGSSYNEQFF
many	TRBV5-1	TRBJ2-2	-	TGCGCCAGCCAGGGAGGGACACAGAACACCGGGGAGCTGTTTTTT	CASQGGTQNTGELFF
-	TRBV11-3	TRBJ2-4	-	TGTGCCAGCAAGGGGGGGTCCAAAAACATTCAGTACTTC	CASKGGSKNIQYF
-	TRBV4-1	TRBJ2-7	-	TGCGCCAGCAGCCAAGGCAAACATACCTCCTACGAGCAGTACTTC	CASSQGKHTSYEQYF
many	TRBV12-3/TRBV12-4	TRBJ2-3	-	TGTGCCAGCAGTTTAGTATCTGGGGGGCGCACAGATACGCAGTATTTT	CASSLVSGGRTDTQYF
few	TRBV18	TRBJ1-2	-	TGTGCCAGCTCCGATGACAGGATACCTAACTATGGCTACACCTTC	CASSDDRIPNYGYTF
few	TRBV9	TRBJ2-5	TRBD2	TGTGCCAGCAGCGTAGGCATCGCGGGGGTACAAGAGACCCAGTACTTC	CASSVGIAGVQETQYF
many	TRBV5-1	TRBJ1-3	TRBD1	TGCGCCAGCAGCGTCGGACAGGTGGTCTCTGGAAACACCATATATTTT	CASSVGQVVSGNTIYF
many	TRBV6-1	TRBJ2-1	TRBD2	TGTGCCAGCAGTCAGACTAGCGGGGGAGTGGATGAGCAGTTCTTC	CASSQTSGGVDEQFF
-	TRBV9	TRBJ2-5	TRBD1	TGTGCCAGCAGCGTAGGGGGTCGGGGACAGGGAAAGACCCAGTACTTC	CASSVGGRGQGKTQYF
many	TRBV15	TRBJ1-1	-	TGTGCCACCAGCAGAGAGGGGAACACTGAAGCTTTCTTT	CATSREGNTEAFF
many	TRBV7-8	TRBJ1-2	TRBD1	TGTGCCAGCGCCATGGACAGGGCCTATGGCTACACCTTC	CASAMDRAYGYTF
many	TRBV9	TRBJ1-2	-	TGTGCCAGCAGCGAAGGAGGCGGCCGCTATGGCTACACCTTC	CASSEGGGRYGYTF
-	TRBV28	TRBJ2-1	-	TGTGTCAGCAGTTCCAGAGATAAATACAATGAGCAGTTCTTC	CVSSSRDKYNEQFF
-	TRBV5-5	TRBJ2-7	TRBD2	TGTGCCAGCAGCCAACTAGCGGGGGACTCCTCCTACGAGCAGTACTTC	CASSQLAGDSSYEQYF
-	TRBV5-8	TRBJ2-7	TRBD2	TGTGCCAGCAGCTCGAAGCGGGGGGGCTTATACGAGCAGTACTTC	CASSSKRGGLYEQYF
-	TRBV28	TRBJ2-4	-	TGTGCCATCAGTTTAGACGGTCCCTATGCCAAAAACATTCATTACTTC	CAISLDGPYAKNIHYF
few	TRBV30	TRBJ2-1	-	TGTGCCTGGACAGGGTTTTCCTACAATGAGCAGTTCTTC	CAWTGFSYNEQFF
many	TRBV7-2	TRBJ1-3	-	TGTGCCAGCAGCTTAGGTTGGGGGTCCGGAAACACCATATATTTT	CASSLGWGSGNTIYF
-	TRBV3-1	TRBJ1-6	TRBD1	TGTGCCAGCAGCCAACGGGACAGGAGGAATAATTCACCCCTCCACTTT	CASSQRDRRNNSPLHF
-	TRBV28	TRBJ2-7	-	TGTGCCAGGGGAGGGGGCTTCTACGAGCAGTACTTC	CARGGGFYEQYF
few	TRBV5-6	TRBJ2-7	TRBD1	TGTGCCAGCAGCTTGCACAGGGGCTACGAGCAGTACTTC	CASSLHRGYEQYF
few	TRBV27	TRBJ1-4	-	TGTGCCAGCAGCCCGGGGGGGGTTGAAAAACTGTTTTTT	CASSPGGVEKLFF
-	TRBV20-1	TRBJ2-4	-	TGCAGTGCTAGAGTTAGCGGTAAAAACATTCAGTACTTC	CSARVSGKNIQYF
many	TRBV6-1	TRBJ1-5	-	TGTGCCAGCTATAGGGGTTGGGGCAATCAGCCCCAGCATTTT	CASYRGWGNQPQHF
-	TRBV7-2	TRBJ1-3	-	TGTGCCAGCAGCTTAGCCGTGGGAAACACCATATATTTT	CASSLAVGNTIYF
many	TRBV27	TRBJ2-7	TRBD1	TGTGCCAGCAGTTGGGGCGCAGGGGGCGAGCAGTACTTC	CASSWGAGGEQYF